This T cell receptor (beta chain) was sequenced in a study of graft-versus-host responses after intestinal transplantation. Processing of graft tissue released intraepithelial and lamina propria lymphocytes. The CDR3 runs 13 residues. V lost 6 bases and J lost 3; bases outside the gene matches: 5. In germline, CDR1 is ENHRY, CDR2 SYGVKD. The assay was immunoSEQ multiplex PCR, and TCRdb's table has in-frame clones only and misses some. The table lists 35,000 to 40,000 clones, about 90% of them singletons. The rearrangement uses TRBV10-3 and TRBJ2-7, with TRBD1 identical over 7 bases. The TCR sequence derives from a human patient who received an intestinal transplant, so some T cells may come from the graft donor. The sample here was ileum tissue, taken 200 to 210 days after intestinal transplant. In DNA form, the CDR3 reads TGTGCCATCAGCAGTGGACAGGACTACGAGCAGTACTTC. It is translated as CAISSGQDYEQYF.